The next 18 T cell receptor beta chains were all read from a single sample in a study of blood T cell repertoires in COVID-19. TCRdb keeps only in-frame clones here, not all; method: immunoSEQ multiplex PCR. The table records about 320,000 clones, 85% of them present only once. Sequencing input: PBMCs or T cells enriched from blood (not recorded which). These receptors were obtained from a woman aged 25 to 39 who had been exposed to COVID-19.

J is TRBJ2-1 and V is TRBV6-5, with 7 positions matching TRBD1. Germline CDR1 MNHEY, CDR2 SVGAGI. The J segment lost 7 bases and the V segment lost 5 bases, leaving 5 bases of the junction unmatched. This CDR3 is built from 13 residues. This CDR3 reads CASSPGQRNEQFF. CDR3 DNA: TGTGCCAGCAGTCCGGGACAGCGGAATGAGCAGTTCTTC.

The CDR3 reads CASSLSTDTQYF. CDR3 DNA: TGCGCCAGCAGCCTAAGCACAGATACGCAGTATTTT. The chain couples TRBV4-1 to TRBJ2-3, with D uncertain. V dropped 4 bases and J dropped 0 bases, with 2 bases sitting between them. This CDR3 spans 12 amino acids. Germline CDR1 is MGHRA and CDR2 is YSYEKL.

This chain links TRBV29-1 with TRBJ2-7, with TRBD1 as a possible D gene (5 bases). The length of the CDR3 is 15 residues. V lost 1 base to trimming and J lost 2 bases, with 15 bases between them. The germline V gene encodes CDR1 SQVTM and CDR2 ANQGSEA. The chain's CDR3 is CSVEVLTESPYEQYF. In nucleotides, the CDR3 is TGCAGCGTTGAAGTTTTGACAGAGAGTCCCTACGAGCAGTACTTC.

The V gene is TRBV28, the J gene TRBJ1-1, with TRBD1 identical over 9 bases. CDR3 length: 14 residues. Germline CDR1 MDHEN, CDR2 SYDVKM. The V and J ends lost 8 bases and 11 bases, in that order; junction bases with no gene match: 15. For the CDR3, the DNA is TGTGCCAGCTGTGGCTTGGGGACAGGGTTGGGGGCTTTCTTT. Encoded protein: CASCGLGTGLGAFF. The complete variable domain, with remaining parts taken from reference TRBV28 and TRBJ1-1, reads DVKVTQSSRYLVKRTGEKVFLECVQDMDHENMFWYRQDPGLGLRLIYFSYDVKMKEKGDIPEGYSVSREKKERFSLILESASTNQTSMYLCASCGLGTGLGAFFGQGTRLTVV.

This rearrangement joins TRBV5-5 to TRBJ2-7; 7 bases are shared with TRBD1. This CDR3 has 15 amino acids. Germline lookup yields CDR1 SGHKS and CDR2 YYEKEE (reference sequence). Trimming took 0 bases from V and 3 from J; bases not matched to a gene: 6. This chain's CDR3 is CASSLVEAGGYEQYF. Here the CDR3 DNA reads TGTGCCAGCAGCTTGGTCGAGGCAGGGGGCTACGAGCAGTACTTC.

CDR3 sequence reads: CASSHSGTSGYEQYF. The CDR3 region has the DNA TGTGCCAGCAGTCACTCCGGGACTAGCGGATACGAGCAGTACTTC. The rearrangement joins TRBV9 to TRBJ2-7, with 11 bases that match TRBD2. Losses at the gene ends were 5 bases for V and 4 bases for J; bases not matched to a gene: 8. CDR1 and CDR2 (germline): SGDLS, YYNGEE. The CDR3 loop spans 15 amino acids.

This clone is a singleton in its sample. V gene TRBV28 combines with J gene TRBJ1-3; perhaps TRBD1 as D (6 bases). From germline, CDR1 is MDHEN and CDR2 SYDVKM. CDR3 length equals 16 residues. Trimming stripped 8 bases from V and 4 bases from J, with 21 bases between. This CDR3 is CASGDWGGARGNTIYF. In DNA, the CDR3 is TGTGCCAGCGGGGACTGGGGGGGCGCGAGAGGAAACACCATATATTTT. The full variable domain, in which reference TRBV28 and TRBJ1-3 provide the parts outside the CDR3, is DVKVTQSSRYLVKRTGEKVFLECVQDMDHENMFWYRQDPGLGLRLIYFSYDVKMKEKGDIPEGYSVSREKKERFSLILESASTNQTSMYLCASGDWGGARGNTIYFGEGSWLTVV.

The V call is TRBV4-3, the J call TRBJ2-1; TRBD2 aligns across 10 bases. Germline lookup yields CDR1 LGHNA and CDR2 YSLEER. The junction had 4 bases not matched to a gene; V was cut back by 4 bases and J by 7 bases. The CDR3 totals 14 residues. In DNA, the CDR3 is TGCGCCAGCAGCCCCGGGACTAGCGTGAATGAGCAGTTCTTC. Encoded protein: CASSPGTSVNEQFF.

The chain employs TRBV7-3 and TRBJ1-2; 9 positions match TRBD1. From germline, CDR1 is SGHTA and CDR2 FQGTGA. J lost 5 bases, V lost 4 bases, and 8 bases had no gene match. CDR3 length: 15 residues. This chain's CDR3 is CASSSQGAREYGYTF. In DNA, the CDR3 is TGTGCCAGCAGCTCACAGGGGGCGAGGGAGTATGGCTACACCTTC.

This clone was found many times. The chain combines TRBV14 with TRBJ1-1; D is perhaps TRBD1 (5 bases). Trimming stripped 3 bases from V and 1 base from J, with 15 bases between. The CDR3 runs 16 residues. Germline values: CDR1 SGHDN, CDR2 FVKESK. The CDR3 coding sequence is TGTGCCAGCAGCCATTTTGGTGGGGGGACGAACACTGAAGCTTTCTTT. Translated, it gives CASSHFGGGTNTEAFF.

This chain connects TRBV14 to TRBJ1-3; 10 bases line up with TRBD1. V lost 1 base to trimming and J lost 1 base; unmatched junction nucleotides: 1. The CDR3 has 16 residues. Germline CDR1 SGHDN, CDR2 FVKESK. CDR3 coding DNA: TGTGCCAGCAGCCAAGGGACAGGGGGGTCTGGAAACACCATATATTTT. Translated, it gives CASSQGTGGSGNTIYF.

V gene TRBV7-9 combines with J gene TRBJ2-7, with D perhaps matching TRBD1 (6 bases). The CDR3 length is 15 residues. Germline V gene lookup returns CDR1 SEHNR and CDR2 FQNEAQ (reference sequence). V was pared by 5 bases and J by 3 bases, with 17 bases between. As DNA, the CDR3 is TGTGCCAGCAGCGACGAAAGGACAGCCTACTACGAGCAGTACTTC. Protein: CASSDERTAYYEQYF.

The V and J genes are TRBV9 and TRBJ2-2, with D possibly TRBD2 on 6 matching bases. V lost 3 bases, J lost 1 base, and 10 bases lay in between. Germline lookup yields CDR1 SGDLS and CDR2 YYNGEE. This CDR3 is 15 amino acids long. CDR3: CASSAGLGNTGELFF. The CDR3 DNA sequence: TGTGCCAGCAGCGCGGGACTCGGGAACACCGGGGAGCTGTTTTTT.

The rearrangement joins TRBV4-2 to TRBJ2-1; D is perhaps TRBD2 (6 bases). The CDR3 is made up of 14 amino acids. The V gene lost 5 bases and the J gene lost 6 bases, with 14 bases spanning the gap. CDR1 and CDR2 (germline): LGHNA, YNFKEQ. CDR3 bases: TGTGCCAGCAGCTCCGGGACTGGATTCAATGAGCAGTTCTTC. This sequence encodes CASSSGTGFNEQFF.

V and J are TRBV7-9 and TRBJ1-5; 7 nucleotides match TRBD1. Germline-derived CDR1 and CDR2 are SEHNR and FQNEAQ (reference sequence). This CDR3 is 17 amino acids long. V gave up 4 bases and J gave up 0 bases; unmatched junction bases: 9. The CDR3 loop is CASSSDRSSYSNQPQHF. The CDR3 coding sequence is TGTGCCAGCAGCTCGGACAGGAGTTCGTATAGCAATCAGCCCCAGCATTTT.

The chain employs TRBV10-3 and TRBJ2-2, with 7 bases matching TRBD1. Germline-derived CDR1 and CDR2 are ENHRY and SYGVKD. V dropped 6 bases and J dropped 1; count of bases not matched to a gene: 5. The CDR3 loop spans 15 amino acids. The CDR3 here is CAISGTDKNTGELFF. CDR3 bases: TGTGCCATCAGCGGGACAGATAAGAACACCGGGGAGCTGTTTTTT.

The chain couples TRBV5-1 to TRBJ2-1; perhaps TRBD1 as D (5 bases). V gave up 0 bases and J gave up 1 base, with 8 bases separating them. This CDR3 contains 15 residues. Germline CDR1 is SGHRS and CDR2 is YFSETQ. CDR3 DNA sequence: TGCGCCAGCAGCTTGGGCAGGGTGTCCTACAATGAGCAGTTCTTC. Its protein is CASSLGRVSYNEQFF.

The chain carries TRBV2 and TRBJ1-3; the D gene is possibly TRBD1 (5 bases). CDR1 is SNHLY, CDR2 FYNNEI, per germline. The germline V and J ends were trimmed by 2 bases and 4 bases, with 6 bases remaining between them. This CDR3 has 13 residues. CDR3 sequence (DNA): TGTGCCAGCAGTGAATGGACAGGAAACACCATATATTTT. It yields the protein CASSEWTGNTIYF.